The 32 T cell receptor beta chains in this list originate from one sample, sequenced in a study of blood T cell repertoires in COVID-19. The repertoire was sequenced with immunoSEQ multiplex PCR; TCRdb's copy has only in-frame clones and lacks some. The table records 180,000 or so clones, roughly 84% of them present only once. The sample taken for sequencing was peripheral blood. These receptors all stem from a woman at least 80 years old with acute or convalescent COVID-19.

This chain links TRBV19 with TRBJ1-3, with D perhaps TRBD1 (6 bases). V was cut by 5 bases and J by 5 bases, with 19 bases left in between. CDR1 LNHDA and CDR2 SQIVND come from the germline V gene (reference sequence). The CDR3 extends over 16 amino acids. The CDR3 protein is CASSPTGQGTRNTIYF. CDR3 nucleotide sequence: TGTGCCAGTAGTCCTACAGGGCAGGGGACGAGAAACACCATATATTTT.

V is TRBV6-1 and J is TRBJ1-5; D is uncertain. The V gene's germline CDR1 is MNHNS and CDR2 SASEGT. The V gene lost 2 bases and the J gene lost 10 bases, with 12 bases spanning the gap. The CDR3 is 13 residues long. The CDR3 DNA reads TGTGCCAGCAGTGAAAGTACACAGCTTCCCCAGCATTTT. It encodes CASSESTQLPQHF.

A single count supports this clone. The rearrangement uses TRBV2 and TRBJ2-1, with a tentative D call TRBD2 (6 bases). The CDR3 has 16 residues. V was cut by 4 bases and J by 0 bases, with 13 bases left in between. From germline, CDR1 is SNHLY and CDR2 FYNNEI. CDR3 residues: CASSGLDQGSYNEQFF. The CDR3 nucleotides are TGTGCCAGCAGTGGACTAGACCAAGGCTCCTACAATGAGCAGTTCTTC.

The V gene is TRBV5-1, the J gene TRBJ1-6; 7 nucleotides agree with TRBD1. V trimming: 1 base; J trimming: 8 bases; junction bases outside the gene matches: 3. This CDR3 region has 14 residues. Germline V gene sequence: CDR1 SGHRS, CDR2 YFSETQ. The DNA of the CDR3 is TGCGCCAGCAGCTTGCAAGGGGGCGATTCACCCCTCCACTTT. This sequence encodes CASSLQGGDSPLHF.

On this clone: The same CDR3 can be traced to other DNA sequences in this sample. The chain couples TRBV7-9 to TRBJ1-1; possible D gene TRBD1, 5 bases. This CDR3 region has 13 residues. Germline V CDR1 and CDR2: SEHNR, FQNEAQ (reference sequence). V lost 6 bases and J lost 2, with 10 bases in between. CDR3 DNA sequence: TGTGCCAGCAGTTCGCAGGGAAACACTGAAGCTTTCTTT. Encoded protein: CASSSQGNTEAFF.

The CDR3 DNA sequence: TGTGCCACCAGTGATACGACAGGGAGGATCGGGGAGCTGTTTTTT. Translation: CATSDTTGRIGELFF. The chain combines TRBV24-1 with TRBJ2-2; tentative D call: TRBD1 (7 bases). CDR1 is KGHDR, CDR2 SFDVKD, per germline. The CDR3 covers 15 residues. Between the trimmed V and J ends, which lost 3 bases and 7 bases, there was a span of 14 bases.

The CDR3 sequence is CASSAWTGGFDGYTF. The CDR3 bases are TGTGCCAGCAGCGCCTGGACAGGGGGCTTCGATGGCTACACCTTC. V usage is TRBV7-8 and J usage is TRBJ1-2, with 11 bases identical to TRBD1. V lost 5 bases, J lost 6 bases, and 8 bases stayed unmatched. The germline CDR1 and CDR2 sequences are SGHVS and FQNEAQ. CDR3 length: 15 residues.

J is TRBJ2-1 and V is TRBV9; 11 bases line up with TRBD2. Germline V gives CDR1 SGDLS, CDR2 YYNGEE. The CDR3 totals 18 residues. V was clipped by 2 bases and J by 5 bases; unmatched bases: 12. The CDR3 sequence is CASSVSLGLAGTNNEQFF. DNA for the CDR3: TGTGCCAGCAGCGTCAGCCTCGGACTAGCGGGCACGAACAATGAGCAGTTCTTC.

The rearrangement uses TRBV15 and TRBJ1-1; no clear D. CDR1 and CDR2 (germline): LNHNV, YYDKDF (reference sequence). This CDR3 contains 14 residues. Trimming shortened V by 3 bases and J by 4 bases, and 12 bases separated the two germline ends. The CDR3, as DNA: TGTGCCACCAGCAGGGGGTTGGAGGGCACTGAAGCTTTCTTT. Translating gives CATSRGLEGTEAFF. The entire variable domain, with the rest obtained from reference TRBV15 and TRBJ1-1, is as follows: DAMVIQNPRYQVTQFGKPVTLSCSQTLNHNVMYWYQQKSSQAPKLLFHYYDKDFNNEADTPDNFQSRRPNTSFCFLDIRSPGLGDTAMYLCATSRGLEGTEAFFGQGTRLTVV.

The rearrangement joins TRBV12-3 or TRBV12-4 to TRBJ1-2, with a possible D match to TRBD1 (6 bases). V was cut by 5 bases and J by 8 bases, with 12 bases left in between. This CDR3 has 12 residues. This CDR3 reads CASSPGGAGYTF. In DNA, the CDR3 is TGTGCCAGCAGTCCGGGGGGGGCCGGCTACACCTTC.

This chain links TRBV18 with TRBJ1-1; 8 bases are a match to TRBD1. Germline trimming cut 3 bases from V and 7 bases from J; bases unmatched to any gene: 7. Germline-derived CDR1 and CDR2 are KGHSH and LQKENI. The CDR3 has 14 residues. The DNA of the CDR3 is TGTGCCAGCTCACCTTCAGGGGGCTTTAGTGAAGCTTTCTTT. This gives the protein CASSPSGGFSEAFF.

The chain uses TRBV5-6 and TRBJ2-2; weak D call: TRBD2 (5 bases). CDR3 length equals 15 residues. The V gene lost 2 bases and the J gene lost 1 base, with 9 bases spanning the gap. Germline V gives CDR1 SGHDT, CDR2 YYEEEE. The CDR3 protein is CASSFVGVNTGELFF. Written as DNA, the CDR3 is TGTGCCAGCAGCTTCGTCGGGGTGAACACCGGGGAGCTGTTTTTT.

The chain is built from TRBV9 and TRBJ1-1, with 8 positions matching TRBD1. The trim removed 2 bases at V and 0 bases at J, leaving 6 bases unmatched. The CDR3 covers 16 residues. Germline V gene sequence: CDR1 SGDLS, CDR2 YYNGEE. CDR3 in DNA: TGTGCCAGCAGCGTCAGTCCGACAGGGGTGAACACTGAAGCTTTCTTT. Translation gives CASSVSPTGVNTEAFF.

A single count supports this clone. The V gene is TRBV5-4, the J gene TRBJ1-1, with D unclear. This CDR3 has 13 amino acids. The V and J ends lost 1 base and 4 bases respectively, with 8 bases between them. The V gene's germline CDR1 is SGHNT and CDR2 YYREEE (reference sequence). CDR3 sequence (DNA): TGTGCCAGCAGCTTGCCAGAGGGCACTGAAGCTTTCTTT. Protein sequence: CASSLPEGTEAFF.

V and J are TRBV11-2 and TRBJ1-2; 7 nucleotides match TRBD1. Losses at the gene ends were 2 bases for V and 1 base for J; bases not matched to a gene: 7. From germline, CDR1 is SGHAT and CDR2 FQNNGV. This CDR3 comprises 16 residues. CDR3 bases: TGTGCCAGCAGCTTAATGCAGGGGGTTAATAACTATGGCTACACCTTC. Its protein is CASSLMQGVNNYGYTF.

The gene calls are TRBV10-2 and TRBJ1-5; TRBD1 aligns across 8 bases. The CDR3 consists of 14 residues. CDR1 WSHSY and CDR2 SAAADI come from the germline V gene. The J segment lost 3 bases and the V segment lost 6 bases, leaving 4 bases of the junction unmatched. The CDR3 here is CASSGTGTNQPQHF. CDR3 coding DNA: TGCGCCAGCAGCGGGACAGGAACCAATCAGCCCCAGCATTTT.

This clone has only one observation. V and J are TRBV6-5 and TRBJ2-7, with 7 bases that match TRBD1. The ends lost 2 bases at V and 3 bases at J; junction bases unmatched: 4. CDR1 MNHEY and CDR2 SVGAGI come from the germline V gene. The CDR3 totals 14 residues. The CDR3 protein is CASSYGDSYYEQYF. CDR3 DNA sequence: TGTGCCAGCAGTTACGGGGACAGCTACTACGAGCAGTACTTC.

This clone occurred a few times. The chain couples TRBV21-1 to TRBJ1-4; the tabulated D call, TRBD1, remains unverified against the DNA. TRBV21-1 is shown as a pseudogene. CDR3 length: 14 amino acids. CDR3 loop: CASPKRGINEKLFF. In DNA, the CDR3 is TGTGCCAGCCCTAAGAGGGGGATTAATGAAAAACTGTTTTTT.

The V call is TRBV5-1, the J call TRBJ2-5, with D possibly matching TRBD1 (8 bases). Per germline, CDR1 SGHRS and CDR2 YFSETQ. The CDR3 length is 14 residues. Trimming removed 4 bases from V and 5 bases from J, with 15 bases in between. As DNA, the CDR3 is TGCGCCAGCAGCGCCGGACAGGGAGGGGAGACCCAGTACTTC. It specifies CASSAGQGGETQYF.

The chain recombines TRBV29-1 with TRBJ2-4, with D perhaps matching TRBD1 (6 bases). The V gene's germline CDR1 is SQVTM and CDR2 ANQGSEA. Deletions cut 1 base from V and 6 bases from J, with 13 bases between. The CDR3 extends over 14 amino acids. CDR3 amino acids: CSVEVGQGLNIQYF. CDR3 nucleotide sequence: TGCAGCGTTGAAGTGGGGCAGGGGTTAAACATTCAGTACTTC.

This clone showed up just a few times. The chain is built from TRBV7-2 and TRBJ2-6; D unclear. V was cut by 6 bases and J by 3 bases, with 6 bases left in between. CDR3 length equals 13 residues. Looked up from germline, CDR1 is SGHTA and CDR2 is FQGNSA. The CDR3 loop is CASRAVGANVLTF. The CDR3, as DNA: TGTGCCAGCAGGGCAGTTGGGGCCAACGTCCTGACTTTC. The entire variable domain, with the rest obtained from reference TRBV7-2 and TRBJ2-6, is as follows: GAGVSQSPSNKVTEKGKDVELRCDPISGHTALYWYRQSLGQGLEFLIYFQGNSAPDKSGLPSDRFSAERTGGSVSTLTIQRTQQEDSAVYLCASRAVGANVLTFGAGSRLTVL.

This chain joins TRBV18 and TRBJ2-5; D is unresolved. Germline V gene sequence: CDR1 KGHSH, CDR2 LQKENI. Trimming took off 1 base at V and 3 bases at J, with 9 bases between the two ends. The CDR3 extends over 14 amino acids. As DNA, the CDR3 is TGTGCCAGCTCACCACTGACACTTAAAGAGACCCAGTACTTC. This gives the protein CASSPLTLKETQYF.

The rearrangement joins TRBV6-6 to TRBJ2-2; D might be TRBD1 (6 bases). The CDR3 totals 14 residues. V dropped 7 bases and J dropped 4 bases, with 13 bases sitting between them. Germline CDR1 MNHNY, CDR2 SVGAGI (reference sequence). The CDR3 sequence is CASTRTVGTGELFF. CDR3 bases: TGTGCCAGCACGCGGACAGTAGGCACCGGGGAGCTGTTTTTT.

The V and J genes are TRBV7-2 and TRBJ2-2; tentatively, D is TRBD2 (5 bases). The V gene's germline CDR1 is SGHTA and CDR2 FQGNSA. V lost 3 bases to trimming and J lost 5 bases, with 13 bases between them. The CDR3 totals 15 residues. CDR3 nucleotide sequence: TGTGCCAGCAGCTTCTCTACTAGTTGGACCGGGGAGCTGTTTTTT. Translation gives CASSFSTSWTGELFF.

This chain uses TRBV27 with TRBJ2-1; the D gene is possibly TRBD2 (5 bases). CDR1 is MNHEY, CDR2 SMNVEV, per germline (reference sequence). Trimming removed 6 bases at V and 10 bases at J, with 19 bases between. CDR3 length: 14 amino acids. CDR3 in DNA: TGTGCCAGCAGCCATGAGCGGCCCCATGGGGAGCAGTTCTTC. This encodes CASSHERPHGEQFF.

This CDR3 reads CASSLSSGGRDTQYF. The CDR3 region has the DNA TGTGCCAGCAGCTTGAGTAGCGGGGGGAGAGATACGCAGTATTTT. The chain uses TRBV5-4 and TRBJ2-3; 10 bases line up with TRBD2. Germline CDR1 and CDR2: SGHNT and YYREEE (reference sequence). CDR3 length equals 15 residues. V lost 1 base to trimming and J lost 5 bases; unmatched junction nucleotides: 4.

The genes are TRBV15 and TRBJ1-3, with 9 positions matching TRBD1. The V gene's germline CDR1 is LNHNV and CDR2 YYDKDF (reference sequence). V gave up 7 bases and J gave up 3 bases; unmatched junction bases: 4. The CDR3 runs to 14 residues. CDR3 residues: CATKQDRGGNTIYF. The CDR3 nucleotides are TGTGCCACCAAACAGGACAGGGGTGGAAACACCATATATTTT. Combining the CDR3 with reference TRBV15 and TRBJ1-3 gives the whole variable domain DAMVIQNPRYQVTQFGKPVTLSCSQTLNHNVMYWYQQKSSQAPKLLFHYYDKDFNNEADTPDNFQSRRPNTSFCFLDIRSPGLGDTAMYLCATKQDRGGNTIYFGEGSWLTVV.

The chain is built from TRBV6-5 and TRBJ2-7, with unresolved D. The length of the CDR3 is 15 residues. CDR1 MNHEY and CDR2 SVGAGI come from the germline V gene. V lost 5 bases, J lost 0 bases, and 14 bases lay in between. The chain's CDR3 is CASSRHGPRSYEQYF. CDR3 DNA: TGTGCCAGCAGTAGACACGGCCCACGCTCCTACGAGCAGTACTTC.

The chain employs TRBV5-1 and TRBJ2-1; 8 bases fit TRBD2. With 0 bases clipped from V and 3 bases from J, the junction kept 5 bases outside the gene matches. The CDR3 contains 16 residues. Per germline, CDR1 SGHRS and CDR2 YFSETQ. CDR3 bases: TGCGCCAGCAGCTTGGGAATGGGGACTAGCTACAATGAGCAGTTCTTC. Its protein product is CASSLGMGTSYNEQFF. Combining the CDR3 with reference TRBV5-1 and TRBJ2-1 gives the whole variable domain KAGVTQTPRYLIKTRGQQVTLSCSPISGHRSVSWYQQTPGQGLQFLFEYFSETQRNKGNFPGRFSGRQFSNSRSEMNVSTLELGDSALYLCASSLGMGTSYNEQFFGPGTRLTVL.

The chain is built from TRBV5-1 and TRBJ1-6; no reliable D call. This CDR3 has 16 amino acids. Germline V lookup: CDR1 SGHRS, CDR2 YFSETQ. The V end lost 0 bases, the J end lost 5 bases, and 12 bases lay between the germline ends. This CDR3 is CASSLESGLNNSPLHF. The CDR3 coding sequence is TGCGCCAGCAGCTTGGAAAGCGGGCTAAATAATTCACCCCTCCACTTT. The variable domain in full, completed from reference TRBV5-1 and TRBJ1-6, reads KAGVTQTPRYLIKTRGQQVTLSCSPISGHRSVSWYQQTPGQGLQFLFEYFSETQRNKGNFPGRFSGRQFSNSRSEMNVSTLELGDSALYLCASSLESGLNNSPLHFGNGTRLTVT.

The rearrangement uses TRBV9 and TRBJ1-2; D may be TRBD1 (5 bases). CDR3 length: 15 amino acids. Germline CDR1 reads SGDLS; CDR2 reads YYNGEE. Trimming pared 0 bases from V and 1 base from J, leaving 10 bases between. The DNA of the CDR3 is TGTGCCAGCAGCGTAGCGGCAGGGAATAACTATGGCTACACCTTC. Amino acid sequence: CASSVAAGNNYGYTF.

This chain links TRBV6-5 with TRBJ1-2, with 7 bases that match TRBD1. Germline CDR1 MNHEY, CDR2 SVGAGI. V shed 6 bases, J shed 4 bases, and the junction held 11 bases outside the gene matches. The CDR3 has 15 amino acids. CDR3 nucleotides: TGTGCCAGCAGATTGGACAGGTTGAGGATCTATGGCTACACCTTC. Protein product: CASRLDRLRIYGYTF.